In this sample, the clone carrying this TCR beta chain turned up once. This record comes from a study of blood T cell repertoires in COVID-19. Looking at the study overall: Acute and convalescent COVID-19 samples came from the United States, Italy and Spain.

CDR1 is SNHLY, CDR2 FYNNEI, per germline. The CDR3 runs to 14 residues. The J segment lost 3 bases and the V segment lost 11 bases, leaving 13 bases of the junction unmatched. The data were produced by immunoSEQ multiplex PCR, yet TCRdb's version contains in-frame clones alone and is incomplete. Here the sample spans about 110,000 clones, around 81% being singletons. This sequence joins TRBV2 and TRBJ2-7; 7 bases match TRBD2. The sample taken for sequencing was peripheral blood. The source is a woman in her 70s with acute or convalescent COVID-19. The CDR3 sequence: CASQRGSLNYEQYF. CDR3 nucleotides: TGTGCCTCCCAGCGCGGGAGCCTCAACTACGAGCAGTACTTC.